This TCR beta chain was observed in a study of cytomegalovirus exposure and HLA in healthy donors. Germline V gene lookup returns CDR1 KGHSH and CDR2 LQKENI. With 4 bases removed from V and 8 bases from J, the gap between germline ends came to 14 bases. This CDR3 spans 13 amino acids. Data came from immunoSEQ multiplex PCR; TCRdb stores just in-frame clones and leaves some out. The sample lists almost 75,000 clones, 85% occurring once. V is TRBV18 and J is TRBJ2-5; a weak D match, TRBD1 (5 bases). The sequenced sample was PBMCs. The receptor's source is a man aged 30-40 years in good health and CMV-seronegative. The CDR3 reads CASSRRGSETQYF. CDR3 nucleotide sequence: TGTGCCAGCTCACGTAGGGGTTCGGAAACCCAGTACTTC.